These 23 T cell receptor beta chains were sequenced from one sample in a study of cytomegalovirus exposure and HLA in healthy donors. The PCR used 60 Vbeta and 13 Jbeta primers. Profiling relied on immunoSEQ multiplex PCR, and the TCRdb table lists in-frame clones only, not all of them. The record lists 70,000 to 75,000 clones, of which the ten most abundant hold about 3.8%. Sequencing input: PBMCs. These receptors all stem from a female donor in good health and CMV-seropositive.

CDR3 amino acids: CASSSRSGRTDTQYF. The DNA for the CDR3 is TGTGCCAGCAGCTCCCGTAGCGGACGCACAGATACGCAGTATTTT. V and J are TRBV6-1 and TRBJ2-3; TRBD2 is a possible D gene (6 bases). CDR3 length equals 15 residues. V lost 6 bases and J lost 1, with 14 bases in between. Germline CDR1 and CDR2: MNHNS and SASEGT.

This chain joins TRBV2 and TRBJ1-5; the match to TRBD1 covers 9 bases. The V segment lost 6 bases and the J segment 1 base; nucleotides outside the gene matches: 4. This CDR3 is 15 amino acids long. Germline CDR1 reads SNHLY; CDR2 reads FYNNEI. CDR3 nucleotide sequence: TGTGCCAGCAGAGACAGGGGGACGAGCAATCAGCCCCAGCATTTT. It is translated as CASRDRGTSNQPQHF.

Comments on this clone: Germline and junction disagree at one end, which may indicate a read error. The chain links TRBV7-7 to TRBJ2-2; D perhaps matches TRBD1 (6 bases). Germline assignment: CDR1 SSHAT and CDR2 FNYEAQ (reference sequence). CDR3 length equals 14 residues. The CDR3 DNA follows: TGTGCTAGCAGCTCCGGGACAAACACCGGGGAGCTGTTTTTT. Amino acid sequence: CASSSGTNTGELFF.

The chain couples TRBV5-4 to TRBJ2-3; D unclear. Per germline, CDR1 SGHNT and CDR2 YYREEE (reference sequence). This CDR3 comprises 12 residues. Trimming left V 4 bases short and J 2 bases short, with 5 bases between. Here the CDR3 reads CASSPDTDTQYF. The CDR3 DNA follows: TGTGCCAGCAGCCCAGACACAGATACGCAGTATTTT.

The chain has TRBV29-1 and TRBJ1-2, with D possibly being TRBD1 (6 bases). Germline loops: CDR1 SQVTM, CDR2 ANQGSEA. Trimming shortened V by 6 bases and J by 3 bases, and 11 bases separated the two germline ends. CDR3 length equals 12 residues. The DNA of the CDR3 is TGCAGCGTCCCAGGGGTGGACTATGGCTACACCTTC. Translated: CSVPGVDYGYTF.

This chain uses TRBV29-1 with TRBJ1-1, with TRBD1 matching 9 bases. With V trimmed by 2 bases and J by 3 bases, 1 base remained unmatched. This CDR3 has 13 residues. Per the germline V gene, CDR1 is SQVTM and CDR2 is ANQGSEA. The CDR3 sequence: CSVERTGDTEAFF. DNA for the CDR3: TGCAGCGTTGAACGGACAGGGGACACTGAAGCTTTCTTT.

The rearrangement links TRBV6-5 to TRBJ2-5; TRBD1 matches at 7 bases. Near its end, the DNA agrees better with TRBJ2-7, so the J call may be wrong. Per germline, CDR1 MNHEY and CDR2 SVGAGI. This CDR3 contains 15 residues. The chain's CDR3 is CASSYTPGGPYEQYF. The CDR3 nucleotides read TGTGCCAGCAGTTATACACCAGGGGGTCCCTACGAGCAGTACTTC.

DNA for the CDR3: TGTGCCAGCAGTTTGGGTGGGACAGGGGGCTGGTACGAGCAGTACTTC. It translates to CASSLGGTGGWYEQYF. This chain uses TRBV28 with TRBJ2-7, with 12 bases matching TRBD1. There are 16 residues in the CDR3. The trim removed 3 bases at V and 4 bases at J, leaving 7 bases unmatched. The germline gives CDR1 MDHEN, CDR2 SYDVKM.

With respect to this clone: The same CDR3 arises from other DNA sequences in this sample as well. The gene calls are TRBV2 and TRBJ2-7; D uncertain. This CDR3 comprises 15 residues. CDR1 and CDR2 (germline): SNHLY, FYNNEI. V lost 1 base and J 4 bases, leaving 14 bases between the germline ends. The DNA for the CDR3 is TGTGCCAGCAGTGAAGGCATCGCAGGAACTTACGAGCAGTACTTC. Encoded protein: CASSEGIAGTYEQYF.

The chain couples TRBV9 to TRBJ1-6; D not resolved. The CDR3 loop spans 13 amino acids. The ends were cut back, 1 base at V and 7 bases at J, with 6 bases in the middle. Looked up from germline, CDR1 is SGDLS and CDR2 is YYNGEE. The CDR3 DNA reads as TGTGCCAGCAGCGTACAGTGGAATTCACCCCTCCACTTT. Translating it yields CASSVQWNSPLHF.

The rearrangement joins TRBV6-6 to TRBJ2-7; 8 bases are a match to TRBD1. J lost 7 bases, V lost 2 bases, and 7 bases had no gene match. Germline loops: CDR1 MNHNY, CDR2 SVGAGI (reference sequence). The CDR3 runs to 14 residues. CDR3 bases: TGTGCCAGCAGTTACCTCCAGGGGGCAGGAGAGCAGTACTTC. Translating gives CASSYLQGAGEQYF.

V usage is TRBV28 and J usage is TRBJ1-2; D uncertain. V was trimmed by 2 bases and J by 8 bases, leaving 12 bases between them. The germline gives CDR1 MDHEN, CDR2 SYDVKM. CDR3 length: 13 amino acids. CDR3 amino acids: CASSLNGDRGYTF. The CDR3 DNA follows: TGTGCCAGCAGTTTAAACGGGGATAGGGGCTACACCTTC.

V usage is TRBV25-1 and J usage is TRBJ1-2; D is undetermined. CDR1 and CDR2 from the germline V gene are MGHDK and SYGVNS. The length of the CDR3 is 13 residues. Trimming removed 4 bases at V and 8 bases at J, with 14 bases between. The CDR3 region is CASSVTEVRGYTF. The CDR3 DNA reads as TGTGCCAGCAGTGTCACCGAGGTACGGGGCTACACCTTC.

This CDR3 is CASSQEGGRVGGYTF. CDR3 nucleotide sequence: TGCGCCAGCAGCCAAGAAGGAGGAAGGGTGGGGGGCTACACCTTC. The chain carries TRBV4-3 and TRBJ1-2, with no clear D. The CDR3 runs 15 residues. Germline CDR1 reads LGHNA; CDR2 reads YSLEER. V was pared by 0 bases and J by 8 bases, with 16 bases between.

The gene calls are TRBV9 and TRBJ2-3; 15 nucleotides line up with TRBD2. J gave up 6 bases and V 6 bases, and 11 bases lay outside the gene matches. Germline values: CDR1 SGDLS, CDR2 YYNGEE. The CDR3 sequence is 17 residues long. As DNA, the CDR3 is TGTGCCAGCAAAGGACTAGCGGGAGGGCCTGATTTGGATACGCAGTATTTT. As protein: CASKGLAGGPDLDTQYF.

The CDR3 is CASSLQTSGADTQYF. CDR3 bases: TGTGCCAGCAGCTTACAAACTAGCGGCGCAGATACGCAGTATTTT. The chain joins TRBV7-2 to TRBJ2-3; TRBD2 matches 8 bases. Looked up from germline, CDR1 is SGHTA and CDR2 is FQGNSA. With V trimmed by 2 bases and J by 4 bases, 5 bases remained unmatched. This CDR3 has 15 amino acids.

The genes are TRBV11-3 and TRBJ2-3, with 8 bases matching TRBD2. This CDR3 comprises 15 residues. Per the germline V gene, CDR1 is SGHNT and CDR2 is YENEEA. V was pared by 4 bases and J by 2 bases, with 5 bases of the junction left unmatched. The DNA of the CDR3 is TGTGCCAGCAGCTCTCGGGGGGGGATCACAGATACGCAGTATTTT. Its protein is CASSSRGGITDTQYF.

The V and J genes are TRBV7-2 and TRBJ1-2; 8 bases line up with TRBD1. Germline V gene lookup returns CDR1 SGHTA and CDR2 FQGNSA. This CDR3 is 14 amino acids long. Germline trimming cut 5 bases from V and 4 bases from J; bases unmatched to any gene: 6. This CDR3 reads CASSITGGSYGYTF. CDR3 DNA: TGTGCCAGCAGCATTACAGGGGGGAGCTATGGCTACACCTTC.

As DNA, the CDR3 is TGTGCCAGCAGCTTAGAGGGGCATACGCAGTATTTT. It specifies CASSLEGHTQYF. V is TRBV11-3 and J is TRBJ2-3; weak D call: TRBD1 (5 bases). V lost 0 bases, J lost 7 bases, and 5 bases lay in between. The CDR3 runs to 12 residues. CDR1 SGHNT and CDR2 YENEEA come from the germline V gene.

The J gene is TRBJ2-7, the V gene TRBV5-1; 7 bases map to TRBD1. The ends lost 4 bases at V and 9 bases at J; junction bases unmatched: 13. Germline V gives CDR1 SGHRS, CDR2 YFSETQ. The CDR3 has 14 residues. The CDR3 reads CASSEGTAASGQYF. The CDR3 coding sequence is TGCGCCAGCAGCGAGGGGACAGCGGCGTCAGGGCAGTACTTC.

The CDR3 sequence is CASSQDTNTEAFF. The CDR3 bases are TGTGCCAGCAGCCAAGACACGAACACTGAAGCTTTCTTT. V is TRBV2 and J is TRBJ1-1; D is undetermined. The CDR3 has 13 amino acids. Germline V CDR1 and CDR2: SNHLY, FYNNEI. V was cut by 6 bases and J by 1 base, with 9 bases left in between.

CDR3 in amino acids: CAHTKLLQGGISQPQHF. The CDR3 DNA reads as TGTGCCCACACAAAACTCCTACAGGGGGGAATTAGTCAGCCCCAGCATTTT. The chain is built from TRBV30 and TRBJ1-5; TRBD1 agrees at 8 bases. This CDR3 spans 17 amino acids. V dropped 8 bases and J dropped 6; count of bases not matched to a gene: 21. The germline CDR1 and CDR2 sequences are GTSNPN and SVGIG (reference sequence).

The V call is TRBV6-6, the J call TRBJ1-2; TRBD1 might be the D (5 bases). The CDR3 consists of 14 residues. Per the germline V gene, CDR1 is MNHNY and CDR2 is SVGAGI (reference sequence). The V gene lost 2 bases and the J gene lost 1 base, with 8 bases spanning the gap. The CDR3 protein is CASSYEGHNYGYTF. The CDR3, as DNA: TGTGCCAGCAGTTACGAAGGACATAACTATGGCTACACCTTC.